The next 28 T cell receptor beta chains were all read from a single sample in a study of blood T cell repertoires in COVID-19. Method: immunoSEQ multiplex PCR; TCRdb's copy keeps in-frame clones and lacks some. The data hold tens of thousands of clones, with approximately 91% observed a single time. Sequenced material: peripheral blood. These receptors all stem from a man aged 45 to 65 with active COVID-19.

The chain uses TRBV7-9 and TRBJ1-1; TRBD1 matches at 8 bases. Germline CDR1 reads SEHNR; CDR2 reads FQNEAQ (reference sequence). The V segment lost 5 bases and the J segment 4 bases; nucleotides outside the gene matches: 12. This CDR3 has 16 residues. The CDR3 loop reads CASSTRTGREGTEAFF. CDR3 sequence (DNA): TGTGCCAGCAGCACGAGGACAGGGCGAGAAGGCACTGAAGCTTTCTTT.

The table lists this clone with a count of one. The gene calls are TRBV12-3 or TRBV12-4 and TRBJ2-1, with D possibly TRBD1 on 6 matching bases. This CDR3 contains 12 residues. V was clipped by 5 bases and J by 12 bases, with 14 bases between them. The CDR3 bases are TGTGCCAGCAGTCCTAACAGGGTAAGGCAGTTCTTC. Translated: CASSPNRVRQFF.

V gene TRBV25-1 combines with J gene TRBJ1-5; 8 bases match TRBD1. The CDR3 totals 15 residues. With 6 bases clipped from V and 3 bases from J, the junction kept 7 bases outside the gene matches. Germline CDR1 is MGHDK and CDR2 is SYGVNS. The CDR3 nucleotides read TGTGCCAGCAGGAGGGGACAGGTCCCCAATCAGCCCCAGCATTTT. Encoded protein: CASRRGQVPNQPQHF.

V and J are TRBV7-2 and TRBJ2-5; D is perhaps TRBD2 (6 bases). Per the germline V gene, CDR1 is SGHTA and CDR2 is FQGNSA. V was pared by 2 bases and J by 5 bases, with 18 bases between. There are 16 residues in the CDR3. This CDR3 reads CASSLIWRGPRETQYF. The DNA for the CDR3 is TGTGCCAGCAGCTTAATCTGGAGGGGTCCCCGGGAGACCCAGTACTTC.

This clone was counted between two and nine times. V and J are TRBV28 and TRBJ1-5; 8 bases align to TRBD1. Germline trimming cut 6 bases from V and 3 bases from J; bases unmatched to any gene: 7. Germline CDR1 and CDR2: MDHEN and SYDVKM. The CDR3 length is 15 residues. CDR3 sequence (DNA): TGTGCCAGCAGCACCGGACAGGGCTTCAATCAGCCCCAGCATTTT. It is translated as CASSTGQGFNQPQHF.

The chain couples TRBV6-5 to TRBJ1-1; TRBD1 matches 7 bases. CDR1 and CDR2 (germline): MNHEY, SVGAGI. The CDR3 covers 13 residues. With V trimmed by 8 bases and J by 5 bases, 8 bases remained unmatched. CDR3 sequence reads: CASQPQGRTEAFF. DNA of the CDR3: TGTGCCAGCCAACCACAGGGGAGGACTGAAGCTTTCTTT.

The J gene is TRBJ2-5, the V gene TRBV14; tentative D call: TRBD1 (5 bases). Between the trimmed V and J ends, which lost 3 bases and 2 bases, there was a span of 16 bases. There are 16 residues in the CDR3. The germline V gene has CDR1 SGHDN and CDR2 FVKESK. CDR3 bases: TGTGCCAGCAGCCATGCTTTCGGTCAGGGACAAGAGACCCAGTACTTC. Residues: CASSHAFGQGQETQYF.

V gene TRBV19 combines with J gene TRBJ2-3, with a possible D match to TRBD1 (5 bases). Germline-derived CDR1 and CDR2 are LNHDA and SQIVND (reference sequence). The CDR3 length is 14 residues. The V end was cut by 2 bases, the J end by 4 bases, with 10 bases between. This CDR3 reads CASSIKAGSDTQYF. CDR3 sequence (DNA): TGTGCCAGTAGTATAAAGGCAGGGTCAGATACGCAGTATTTT.

This chain uses TRBV5-1 with TRBJ2-5; maybe TRBD2 (7 bases). V shed 1 base and J shed 1 base, with 17 bases lying between them. The CDR3 runs 17 residues. The V gene's germline CDR1 is SGHRS and CDR2 YFSETQ. The CDR3 DNA reads as TGCGCCAGCAGCTTGTTCGGAAGCGGGACACCCCAAGAGACCCAGTACTTC. It specifies CASSLFGSGTPQETQYF.

The gene calls are TRBV11-3 and TRBJ2-3; 10 bases line up with TRBD2. J gave up 6 bases and V 0 bases, and 6 bases lay outside the gene matches. Germline-derived CDR1 and CDR2 are SGHNT and YENEEA. CDR3 size: 16 residues. CDR3 sequence: CASSLEASGRADTQYF. CDR3 DNA: TGTGCCAGCAGCTTAGAGGCTAGCGGGAGAGCTGATACGCAGTATTTT.

J is TRBJ2-5 and V is TRBV11-2, with D perhaps TRBD2 (5 bases). The germline CDR1 and CDR2 sequences are SGHAT and FQNNGV. This CDR3 is built from 15 residues. The V end was cut by 1 base, the J end by 7 bases, with 16 bases between. Here the CDR3 reads CASSLVGPSLRTQYF. The CDR3 DNA reads TGTGCCAGCAGCTTAGTAGGGCCTAGCCTTAGGACCCAGTACTTC.

The rearrangement joins TRBV7-2 to TRBJ1-1; maybe TRBD1 (5 bases). V lost 5 bases and J lost 0, with 10 bases in between. The CDR3 has 14 amino acids. CDR1 is SGHTA, CDR2 FQGNSA, per germline. The CDR3 nucleotides are TGTGCCAGCAGCCCGGACAACTTGAACACTGAAGCTTTCTTT. Its protein is CASSPDNLNTEAFF.

The J gene is TRBJ1-5, the V gene TRBV4-1, with D perhaps TRBD1 (5 bases). Trimming shortened V by 0 bases and J by 7 bases, and 16 bases separated the two germline ends. In germline, CDR1 is MGHRA, CDR2 YSYEKL. The CDR3 spans 16 residues. This chain's CDR3 is CASSQDSPTGRQPQHF. Here the CDR3 DNA reads TGCGCCAGCAGCCAAGATTCCCCCACAGGTAGGCAGCCCCAGCATTTT.

The V and J genes are TRBV6-5 and TRBJ1-5, with unresolved D. V was trimmed by 6 bases and J by 0 bases, leaving 12 bases between them. Germline CDR1 is MNHEY and CDR2 is SVGAGI. This CDR3 has 15 amino acids. CDR3 DNA sequence: TGTGCCAGCAGCGTACGGGTTTATAGCAATCAGCCCCAGCATTTT. It is translated as CASSVRVYSNQPQHF.

This sequence joins TRBV10-3 and TRBJ1-6, with TRBD1 matching 7 bases. The junction had 9 bases not matched to a gene; V was cut back by 0 bases and J by 7 bases. The CDR3 runs 17 residues. The V gene's germline CDR1 is ENHRY and CDR2 SYGVKD. CDR3 in DNA: TGTGCCATCAGTGAGTCCTCACAGGACAGGACAAATTCACCCCTCCACTTT. Translating it yields CAISESSQDRTNSPLHF.

V usage is TRBV24-1 and J usage is TRBJ2-2; a possible D gene is TRBD1 (5 bases). Germline V gene data show CDR1 as KGHDR and CDR2 as SFDVKD. This CDR3 spans 13 amino acids. Trimming cost V 4 bases and J 9 bases, with 11 bases left between them. CDR3 bases: TGTGCCACCAGTGAAAGGGGCAGCCGGGAGCTGTTTTTT. Amino acids: CATSERGSRELFF.

The rearrangement joins TRBV5-5 to TRBJ1-5, with D maybe TRBD1 (5 bases). There are 16 residues in the CDR3. V was trimmed by 4 bases and J by 1 base, leaving 15 bases between them. Germline CDR1 and CDR2: SGHKS and YYEKEE (reference sequence). CDR3 protein: CASSPGPAGSNQPQHF. CDR3 in DNA: TGTGCCAGCAGCCCGGGCCCGGCAGGGAGCAATCAGCCCCAGCATTTT. Full variable domain (missing parts from reference TRBV5-5 and TRBJ1-5): DAGVTQSPTHLIKTRGQQVTLRCSPISGHKSVSWYQQVLGQGPQFIFQYYEKEERGRGNFPDRFSARQFPNYSSELNVNALLLGDSALYLCASSPGPAGSNQPQHFGDGTRLSIL.

The gene calls are TRBV5-1 and TRBJ1-3; D is ambiguous. The CDR3 is 17 amino acids. With 2 bases removed from V and 2 bases from J, the gap between germline ends came to 17 bases. Looked up from germline, CDR1 is SGHRS and CDR2 is YFSETQ. The CDR3 is CASSFETSRHTGNTIYF. The CDR3 coding sequence is TGCGCCAGCAGCTTTGAGACATCCCGTCATACTGGAAACACCATATATTTT.

The CDR3, as DNA: TGTGCCAGTAGTATAGTTCAGGGTAAGGGGACCTACGAGCAGTACTTC. Translated, it gives CASSIVQGKGTYEQYF. This chain joins TRBV19 and TRBJ2-7; TRBD1 is a possible D gene (5 bases). The CDR3 has 16 residues. Germline CDR1 reads LNHDA; CDR2 reads SQIVND (reference sequence). Trimming took off 1 base at V and 2 bases at J, with 15 bases between the two ends.

The CDR3 coding sequence is TGTGCCAGCAGCTTAATGAGGCATCCCAATGAGCAGTTCTTC. This codes for CASSLMRHPNEQFF. V and J are TRBV7-3 and TRBJ2-1, with D hard to call. The V gene's germline CDR1 is SGHTA and CDR2 FQGTGA. V was cut by 1 base and J by 6 bases, with 10 bases left in between. The CDR3 is made up of 14 amino acids.

J is TRBJ2-5 and V is TRBV7-3; D might be TRBD1 (7 bases). The CDR3 is 15 residues long. Germline V gives CDR1 SGHTA, CDR2 FQGTGA. The V gene lost 2 bases and the J gene lost 4 bases, with 14 bases spanning the gap. CDR3 region: CASSLSAGGGETQYF. DNA for the CDR3: TGTGCCAGCAGCTTATCGGCAGGGGGAGGAGAGACCCAGTACTTC.

The genes are TRBV5-1 and TRBJ2-5, with D possibly TRBD2 on 6 matching bases. Between the trimmed V and J ends, which lost 4 bases and 4 bases, there was a span of 17 bases. From germline, CDR1 is SGHRS and CDR2 YFSETQ. This CDR3 spans 15 amino acids. The CDR3 spells CASSPSLGGRETQYF. The CDR3 nucleotides read TGCGCCAGCAGCCCGTCTCTGGGAGGAAGAGAGACCCAGTACTTC.

The V and J genes are TRBV24-1 and TRBJ2-1; D is possibly TRBD1 (5 bases). CDR1 and CDR2 (germline): KGHDR, SFDVKD. Trimming cost V 4 bases and J 6 bases, with 15 bases left between them. This CDR3 is 15 amino acids long. The CDR3 nucleotides are TGTGCCACCAGTGACACCAGGGCTTCGGCCAATGAGCAGTTCTTC. As protein: CATSDTRASANEQFF.

This rearrangement joins TRBV7-9 to TRBJ1-2; D may be TRBD1 (5 bases). This CDR3 is 14 amino acids long. The V end was cut by 6 bases, the J end by 2 bases, with 13 bases between. Germline values: CDR1 SEHNR, CDR2 FQNEAQ (reference sequence). The CDR3 DNA reads TGTGCCAGCAGTTTGTCAGGGAGGAACTATGGCTACACCTTC. This translates into CASSLSGRNYGYTF.

This clone was picked up a small number of times. The J gene is TRBJ2-1, the V gene TRBV6-4; TRBD2 aligns across 10 bases. The CDR3 runs to 14 residues. The V and J ends lost 4 bases and 8 bases, in that order; junction bases with no gene match: 5. The V gene's germline CDR1 is MRHNA and CDR2 SNTAGT. The chain's CDR3 is CASSASGTSDEQFF. The CDR3, as DNA: TGTGCCAGCAGTGCCTCCGGGACTAGCGATGAGCAGTTCTTC.

This chain links TRBV5-6 with TRBJ2-5; no clear D gene. V lost 1 base and J 7 bases, leaving 8 bases between the germline ends. Germline values: CDR1 SGHDT, CDR2 YYEEEE. This CDR3 has 12 amino acids. This CDR3 is CASSLNTGTQYF. The CDR3 DNA sequence: TGTGCCAGCAGCTTGAACACGGGGACCCAGTACTTC. The full variable domain, in which reference TRBV5-6 and TRBJ2-5 provide the parts outside the CDR3, is DAGVTQSPTHLIKTRGQQVTLRCSPKSGHDTVSWYQQALGQGPQFIFQYYEEEERQRGNFPDRFSGHQFPNYSSELNVNALLLGDSALYLCASSLNTGTQYFGPGTRLLVL.

The genes are TRBV10-3 and TRBJ2-1; 13 bases line up with TRBD2. V trimming: 6 bases; J trimming: 5 bases; junction bases outside the gene matches: 16. The CDR3 runs to 19 residues. Germline CDR1 ENHRY, CDR2 SYGVKD. Here the CDR3 DNA reads TGTGCCATCAGCCGGACTAGCGGGAGCGCCCATAGGGTGAACAATGAGCAGTTCTTC. Translating gives CAISRTSGSAHRVNNEQFF.

This sequence joins TRBV4-1 and TRBJ1-6, with D maybe TRBD1 (5 bases). From germline, CDR1 is MGHRA and CDR2 YSYEKL. CDR3 length equals 15 residues. Trimming stripped 0 bases from V and 7 bases from J, with 10 bases between. CDR3 loop: CASSQEPGSNSPLHF. CDR3 sequence (DNA): TGCGCCAGCAGCCAAGAACCAGGGTCCAATTCACCCCTCCACTTT.